The following is a T cell receptor (beta chain) sequence with its context. Data came from immunoSEQ multiplex PCR; TCRdb stores just in-frame clones and leaves some out. The sample shows around 37,000 clones, 30% to 35% of them seen only once. The treatment here: randomized to nivolumab then ipilimumab (arm A) or the reverse (arm B). This entry comes from a study of sequential checkpoint blockade in melanoma. V was cut by 1 base and J by 1 base, with 7 bases left in between. The CDR3 totals 15 residues. Germline CDR1 MGHDK, CDR2 SYGVNS. The sequence derives from a human donor with melanoma. This chain connects TRBV25-1 to TRBJ2-2; D call uncertain. Sequencing was performed on tumor tissue (inferred from file names), taken from a patient given nivolumab and ipilimumab in sequence. The CDR3 loop is CASSEFNGNTGELFF. The CDR3 DNA follows: TGTGCCAGCAGTGAATTCAACGGGAACACCGGGGAGCTGTTTTTT.